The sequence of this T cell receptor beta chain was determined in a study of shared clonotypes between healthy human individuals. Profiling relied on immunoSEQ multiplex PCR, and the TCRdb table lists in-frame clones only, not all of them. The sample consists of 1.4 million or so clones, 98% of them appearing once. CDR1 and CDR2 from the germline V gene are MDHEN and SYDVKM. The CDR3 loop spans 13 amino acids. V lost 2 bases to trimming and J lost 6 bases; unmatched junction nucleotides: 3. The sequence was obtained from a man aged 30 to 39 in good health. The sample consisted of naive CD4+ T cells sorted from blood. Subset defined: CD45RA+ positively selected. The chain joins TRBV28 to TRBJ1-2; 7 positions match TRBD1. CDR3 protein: CASSLRDSHGYTF. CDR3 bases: TGTGCCAGCAGTTTAAGGGACAGCCATGGCTACACCTTC.